This TCR beta chain was documented in a study of shared clonotypes between healthy human individuals. Study results and limitations: For naive CD4 cells, approximately 5% of clonotypes were shared across a handful of donors.

This was a deep-level run. Across several immunoSEQ plates, the genomic DNA of each subset was split evenly. Replicate PCRs run on sorted subsets employed approximately 0.2 ug DNA, roughly 30,000 T cell genomes. Sequencing was performed with immunoSEQ multiplex PCR; in TCRdb, only in-frame clones are kept and a portion is missing. The sample gives more than 2 million clones, around 93% of which show up once; around 1.7% is in the top ten. This CDR3 spans 15 amino acids. Germline V gene sequence: CDR1 MNHNS, CDR2 SASEGT. V was cut by 1 base and J by 7 bases, with 13 bases left in between. A note on this clone: Its antigen is unidentified.

The naive CD8 population came from CD45RO-negative cells selected for CCR7, without terminally differentiated effector memory CD45RA+ cells. The source is a man between 18 and 35 years old in good health. Some clones in this sample may be carry-over from other donors' samples. The chain links TRBV6-1 to TRBJ2-2, with D perhaps given as TRBD1 or TRBD2 (5 bases each). The sequenced sample was naive CD8+ T cells from PBMCs. The CDR3 is CASSEVRDPIGELFF. CDR3 sequence (DNA): TGTGCCAGCAGTGAAGTCCGGGACCCGATCGGGGAGCTGTTTTTT.